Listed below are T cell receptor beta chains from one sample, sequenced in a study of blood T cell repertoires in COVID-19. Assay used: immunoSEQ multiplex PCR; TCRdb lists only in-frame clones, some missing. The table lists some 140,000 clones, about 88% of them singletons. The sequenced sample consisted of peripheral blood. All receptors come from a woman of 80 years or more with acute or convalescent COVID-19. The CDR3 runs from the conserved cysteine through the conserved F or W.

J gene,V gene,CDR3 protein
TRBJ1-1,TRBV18,CASSTGGVDTEAFF
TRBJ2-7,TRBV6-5,CASSPGTASLYEQYF
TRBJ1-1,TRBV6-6,CASSPDMGASTEAFF
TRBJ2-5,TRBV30,CAWSVGVALGDWETQYF
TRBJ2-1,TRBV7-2,CASSSGASNEQFF
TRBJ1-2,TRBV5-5,CASSLLPGQGGNYGYTF
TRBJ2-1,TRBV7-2,CASSLGQGAYNEQFF
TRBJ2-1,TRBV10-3,CAISSTSGLSNEQFF
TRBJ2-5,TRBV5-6,CASSLEQGRKTQYF
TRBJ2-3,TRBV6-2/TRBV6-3,CASSYLPLAGGPARDTQYF
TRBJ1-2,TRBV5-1,CASTWFPGEFGYTF
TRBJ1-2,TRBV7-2,CASSLRGQDGYTF
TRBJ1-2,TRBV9,CASSKTGADYGYTF
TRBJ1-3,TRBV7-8,CASSLGGPPATGNTIYF
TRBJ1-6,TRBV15,CATSRTSAGASPLHF
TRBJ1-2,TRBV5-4,CASSPTRDKHNYGYTF
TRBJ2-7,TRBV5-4,CASMPPGQAGEQYF
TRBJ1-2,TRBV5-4,CASSWGGQALGYTF
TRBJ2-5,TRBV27,CASSLFSGDRSKQETQYF
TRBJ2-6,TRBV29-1,CSVHESGANVLTF
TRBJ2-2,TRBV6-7,CASTQRGAGELFF
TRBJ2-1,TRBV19,CASSAGPGTGLYEQFF
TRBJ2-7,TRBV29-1,CSVLSISYEQYF